This T cell receptor beta chain stems from a study of CD8+ T cells in alopecia areata. Reverse transcribed after extraction, RNA yielded cDNA as the sequencing template. Method: immunoSEQ multiplex PCR; TCRdb's copy keeps in-frame clones and lacks some. The sample lists about 180,000 clones, 40% to 65% occurring once. In germline, CDR1 is MNHEY, CDR2 SMNVEV (reference sequence). This CDR3 spans 15 amino acids. V was clipped by 2 bases and J by 6 bases; unmatched bases: 9. The treatment denotes: oral pan-JAK inhibitor, 5-10 mg twice daily. It was from alopecia areata patients that lesional scalp punch biopsies and peripheral blood were collected. General observations from the study: Only one nonresponder was present, which leaves the link between baseline CD8+ expansion and response uncertain. Especially in alopecia totalis/universalis, lesional scalp showed greater clonality than normal scalp did.

Comments on this clone: Its specificity is not known.

The source of this sequence is a human donor with alopecia areata. The specimen was CD8+ T cells sorted from blood, collected between weeks 51 and 52, from a patient treated with tofacitinib. The chain combines TRBV27 with TRBJ2-7; 8 bases match TRBD1. The CDR3 coding sequence is TGTGCCAGCAGTTTAGGAGGGACAGGACAACTCGAGCAGTACTTC. Its protein is CASSLGGTGQLEQYF.